Listed below are T cell receptor beta chains from one sample, sequenced in a study of blood T cell repertoires in COVID-19. Repertoires were generated with immunoSEQ multiplex PCR, while TCRdb's copy carries only in-frame clones and drops some. Counted here are around 150,000 clones, 70% to 90% occurring once; the ten biggest clones make up 3.4%. What was sequenced was PBMCs or T cells enriched from blood (not recorded which). These receptors all come from a woman aged 45-60 years with acute COVID-19. The CDR3 runs from the conserved cysteine through the conserved F or W. A D gene is named only where the DNA matches it firmly. The listing skips clone size in some rows; elsewhere it reads once, few, many or a size class.

.	TRBV27	TRBJ2-7	17	.	TGTGCCAGCAGTGGCCATACGGGGGGCCTGGATCTAGGAAAGCAGTACTTC	CASSGHTGGLDLGKQYF
.	TRBV6-2/TRBV6-3	TRBJ2-7	15	TRBD1	TGTGCCAGCAGCCGGACCCACAGGGGAAAATACGAGCAGTACTTC	CASSRTHRGKYEQYF
.	TRBV27	TRBJ2-1	11	.	TGTGCCGTGCGCTCCTACAATGAGCAGTTCTTC	CAVRSYNEQFF
.	TRBV7-9	TRBJ1-3	14	TRBD1	TGTGCCAGCAGCCAGCAGACAGGGGGAAACACCATATATTTT	CASSQQTGGNTIYF
.	TRBV16	TRBJ2-1	15	TRBD2	TGTGCCAGCAGCCCGGAGGGACTAGCCAACAATGAGCAGTTCTTC	CASSPEGLANNEQFF
.	TRBV2	TRBJ1-5	12	.	TGTGCCAGCAACTCGGCGGGGGGCGAGCAGCATTTT	CASNSAGGEQHF
.	TRBV7-2	TRBJ2-1	16	TRBD2	TGTGCCAGCAGCCGCCGGACTAGCGGGAGGCCCAATGAGCAGTTCTTC	CASSRRTSGRPNEQFF
.	TRBV19	TRBJ2-1	19	TRBD2	TGTGCCAGTACCCCGAACCCGTGGCGGAGCGGGAGCTCCTACAATGAGCAGTTCTTC	CASTPNPWRSGSSYNEQFF
.	TRBV2	TRBJ1-4	14	.	TGTGCCAGCAGTGAATTACAGGGAGTAAAAAAACTGTTTTTT	CASSELQGVKKLFF
.	TRBV11-3	TRBJ2-7	14	.	TGTGCCAGCAGCTCGCCCGACATGTCCTACGAGCAGTACTTC	CASSSPDMSYEQYF
.	TRBV4-2	TRBJ2-5	18	.	TGTGCCAGCAGCCAAGAAGGTCGGTCTAGCGCCCAGTCAGAGACCCAGTACTTC	CASSQEGRSSAQSETQYF
few	TRBV20-1	TRBJ1-5	13	.	TGCAGTGCTAGTTATGGAGTCGGGCAGCCCCAGCATTTT	CSASYGVGQPQHF
.	TRBV6-2/TRBV6-3	TRBJ2-2	16	TRBD2	TGTGCCAGCAGTTACGTCCTAGCGGGGTCCACCGGGGAGCTGTTTTTT	CASSYVLAGSTGELFF
.	TRBV19	TRBJ1-5	14	.	TGTGCCAGTAGTATGAGCGTGGACAATCAGCCCCAGCATTTT	CASSMSVDNQPQHF
.	TRBV21-1	TRBJ2-1	20	.	TGTGCCAGCAGCAAAGGCCCTCCTGAGGAAGGGGGCGGCTCCTACAATGAGCAGTTCTTC	CASSKGPPEEGGGSYNEQFF
.	TRBV18	TRBJ2-5	13	.	TGTGCCAGCTCACCCCCAGGGGAGGAGACCCAGTACTTC	CASSPPGEETQYF
.	TRBV27	TRBJ1-1	14	TRBD1	TGTGCCAGCAGTCCCCACAGGGGAGACACTGAAGCTTTCTTT	CASSPHRGDTEAFF
.	TRBV5-1	TRBJ2-7	16	.	TGCGCCAGCAGCGCCGGCACCGGGAGAGTTTCCTACGAGCAGTACTTC	CASSAGTGRVSYEQYF
.	TRBV18	TRBJ1-2	14	.	TGTGCCAGCTCCCTTTTTCAGGATCTGGCGGGCTACACCTTC	CASSLFQDLAGYTF
.	TRBV3-1/TRBV3-2	TRBJ1-1	16	.	TGTGCCAGCAGCCAAGGCGGGGAGGGATGGGTCACTGAAGCTTTCTTT	CASSQGGEGWVTEAFF
once	TRBV11-3	TRBJ2-6	17	.	TGTGCCAGCAGTCCCGGGGAGCCCCTCTCTGGGGCCAACGTCCTGACTTTC	CASSPGEPLSGANVLTF
.	TRBV7-3	TRBJ2-1	15	TRBD2	TGTGCCAGCAGCCCCGGACTAGCGGGAGGGAATGAGCAGTTCTTC	CASSPGLAGGNEQFF
.	TRBV3-1/TRBV3-2	TRBJ1-2	13	.	TGTGCCAGCAGCCAGGGCGGGACCTATGGCTACACCTTC	CASSQGGTYGYTF
.	TRBV20-1	TRBJ2-4	11	TRBD2	TGCGGGGGACTAACCGGGAACATTCAGTACTTC	CGGLTGNIQYF
.	TRBV28	TRBJ1-4	14	.	TGTGCCAGCAGTTTATCAGGAACTAATGAAAAACTGTTTTTT	CASSLSGTNEKLFF
.	TRBV5-1	TRBJ2-2	16	TRBD2	TGCGCCAGCAGCTTGGAGGCTAGCGGGATCACCGGGGAGCTGTTTTTT	CASSLEASGITGELFF
.	TRBV24-1	TRBJ2-3	12	.	TGTGCCACCAGTGAAACGGGGATTACGCAGTATTTT	CATSETGITQYF
few	TRBV9	TRBJ1-4	17	TRBD1	TGTGCCAGCAGCGGAACAGGGGGCCCATCGGCTAATGAAAAACTGTTTTTT	CASSGTGGPSANEKLFF
.	TRBV4-2	TRBJ2-3	17	TRBD2	TGTGCCAGCAGCACAACCGGGACTAGCGGGACCGGGGATACGCAGTATTTT	CASSTTGTSGTGDTQYF
.	TRBV10-1	TRBJ1-3	17	TRBD1	TGCGCCAGCAGCTATCACTTAAACAGGGGCTCTGGAAACACCATATATTTT	CASSYHLNRGSGNTIYF
.	TRBV12-2	TRBJ2-3	17	.	TGTGCAAGTCGCGTCGGGCCCCGGGACTCCCGATCGGATACGCAGTATTTT	CASRVGPRDSRSDTQYF
.	TRBV20-1	TRBJ2-7	15	TRBD1	TGCAGTGCTAGTGTGTTTGAGGGGGCGCGGGTCGAGCAGTACTTC	CSASVFEGARVEQYF
.	TRBV3-1/TRBV3-2	TRBJ2-4	14	TRBD2	TGTGCCAGCAGCGGGGTAGCGGGAGCATTTCTTCAGTACTTC	CASSGVAGAFLQYF
.	TRBV9	TRBJ2-1	14	TRBD2	TGTGCCAGCAGCTCCCGACTAGCGGGGGTTGAGCAGTTCTTC	CASSSRLAGVEQFF
.	TRBV5-1	TRBJ2-1	14	.	TGCGCCAGCAGTTTGGGGACTGGATACAATGAGCAGTTCTTC	CASSLGTGYNEQFF
.	TRBV30	TRBJ2-7	14	.	TGTGCCTGGAGTGTACAGGGCACTGGGTACGAGCAGTACTTC	CAWSVQGTGYEQYF
.	TRBV4-2	TRBJ2-6	20	TRBD2	TGTGCCAGCAGCCAAAGGGAGGGTAGCGGGAGTACTTCTGGGGCCAACGTCCTGACTTTC	CASSQREGSGSTSGANVLTF
.	TRBV2	TRBJ1-3	15	TRBD1	TGTGCCAGCAGTGGACAGGGAATAACTGGAAACACCATATATTTT	CASSGQGITGNTIYF
.	TRBV10-3	TRBJ1-1	15	TRBD1	TGTGCCATCAGTAGATTGGGACAGGGGAACACTGAAGCTTTCTTT	CAISRLGQGNTEAFF
.	TRBV28	TRBJ2-2	15	TRBD1	TGTGCCAGCAGTCCCGGGACAGAACTGATCGGGGAGCTGTTTTTT	CASSPGTELIGELFF
many	TRBV29-1	TRBJ1-2	13	TRBD1	TGCAGCGTCAAACCAACCCAGGGGGAGAGCTACACCTTC	CSVKPTQGESYTF
.	TRBV11-2	TRBJ1-2	14	TRBD1	TGTGCCAGCAGCTTAGTGGACAGGGGGTATGGCTACACCTTC	CASSLVDRGYGYTF
.	TRBV9	TRBJ1-3	20	TRBD1	TGTGCCAGCAGCCCCATGGGGGGTTGGGACAGGGGGCAATCTGGAAACACCATATATTTT	CASSPMGGWDRGQSGNTIYF
.	TRBV4-2	TRBJ2-7	18	TRBD2	TGTGCCAGCAGCCAAGATTGGGGTGGCGGGAGGAATCTAAACGAGCAGTACTTC	CASSQDWGGGRNLNEQYF
.	TRBV5-1	TRBJ1-1	15	TRBD1	TGCGCCAGCAGCTCGGCAACAGGGGATTACACTGAAGCTTTCTTT	CASSSATGDYTEAFF
few	TRBV14	TRBJ1-3	16	TRBD1	TGTGCCAGTTCGGGACAGGGGGTTTTCTCTGGAAACACCATATATTTT	CASSGQGVFSGNTIYF
.	TRBV12-5	TRBJ1-3	14	TRBD1	TGTGCTAGTGGGAACAGGGGAGCCGGAAACACCATATATTTT	CASGNRGAGNTIYF
.	TRBV2	TRBJ1-2	14	.	TGTGCCAGCAGTGACAGGGCCTCTAACTATGGCTACACCTTC	CASSDRASNYGYTF
.	TRBV7-8	TRBJ1-2	16	TRBD1	TGTGCCAGCAGCCCGGGACAGAACAATCAGTACTATGGCTACACCTTC	CASSPGQNNQYYGYTF
.	TRBV5-1	TRBJ2-4	17	TRBD1	TGCGCCAGCAGCTTGCCCCAATTCACAGGGGGCAAAAACATTCAGTACTTC	CASSLPQFTGGKNIQYF
.	TRBV29-1	TRBJ2-6	16	.	TGCAGCGTTGGACAGGTCGGAAGGTCTGGGGCCAACGTCCTGACTTTC	CSVGQVGRSGANVLTF
.	TRBV5-5	TRBJ2-5	15	.	TGTGCCAGCAGCCGCGGGGATTTAAACCAAGAGACCCAGTACTTC	CASSRGDLNQETQYF
.	TRBV5-4	TRBJ1-2	14	TRBD1	TGTGCCAGCAGCTTGTCACAGGGGGACTATGGCTACACCTTC	CASSLSQGDYGYTF